This TCR beta chain came from a study of blood T cell repertoires in COVID-19 (TCRdb year 2020). Study-wide context: Collaborator samples came from the United States, Italy and Spain and covered acute and convalescent phases of COVID-19. The prospective study material was composed of cDNA or gDNA derived from T cells, B-cell-depleted T cells, or PBMCs. Subjects who had been exposed to COVID-19, were actively infected with it, or had recovered from it provided the deeply sampled blood TCRbeta repertoires that made up the dataset. The repertoires were released in a freely available public database meant as a resource for research on the immune response to SARS-CoV-2. The samples were drawn from two sources: the first 160 participants of the ongoing ImmuneRACE study, and fewer than 1,500 subjects contributed by 6 global collaborators. Nearly every sample came with metadata listing a de-identified subject ID, COVID-19 status, age in years and sex. Where available, HLA class I and class II types were taken from metadata supplied by the sample provider and were not determined by assay-based typing. The investigation overall reported the following: Clinical and demographic metadata were provided uncurated, with the amount varying by source and participant.

Collaborating institutions collected whole blood in K2EDTA tubes following their own protocols. Collaborator samples were shipped for TCRbeta analysis as frozen whole blood, isolated PBMCs, or DNA extracted from either sample type. From a lookup of the germline V gene, CDR1 and CDR2 are LGHNT and FRNRAP. The CDR3 covers 13 residues, taking in both the cysteine and the phenylalanine. Only the CDR3 region is kept as DNA, spanning 39 bases read in frame from base 1. V and J lose 3 bases and 9 bases, and a span of 9 bases separates them. TCRbeta CDR3 regions were amplified from genomic DNA by means of the immunoSEQ Assay, a bias-controlled multiplex PCR. In the source study's methods: The number of nucleated cells in each sample was estimated by amplification of reference gene primers within the assay. To quantify the absolute abundance of each unique TCRbeta CDR3 rearrangement, sequence reads were collapsed and filtered. For each sample, productive Simpson clonality was calculated by taking the square root of Simpson's diversity index across productive rearrangements. TCRdb retrieved this table from immuneACCESS and kept in-frame rearrangements only. Not all clones are present; in checked studies, unresolved V genes account for under half, and no reason is known for the remainder. Clone size and V and J calls were adopted from that table, with D and trimming inferred from the DNA. For this sample there are 50,000 to 65,000 clones; more than 70% appear just once. In total, the top ten clones hold about 6.7% of the sample.

This clone has a single count. It has no known antigen specificity. No much larger clonotype is one base removed from it; base qualities were not supplied. Sequencing was carried out using peripheral blood. This clonotype was obtained from a human donor in a cohort sampled during active COVID-19. This receptor chain uses TRBV12-5 and TRBJ1-6; the D segment cannot be called with confidence. The bases read TGTGCTAGTGGTTTCAGAGGAAGTTCACCCCTCCACTTT. The encoded protein is CASGFRGSSPLHF.